Listed below are T cell receptor beta chains from one sample, sequenced in a study of T cell changes during pregnancy in multiple sclerosis. Profiling relied on immunoSEQ multiplex PCR, and the TCRdb table lists in-frame clones only, not all of them. The sample consists of under 130,000 clones, about nine tenths of them appearing once. The specimen was peripheral blood, collected after pregnancy. The receptors were sampled from a female donor with multiple sclerosis, enrolled in a pregnancy study. Each CDR3 is given with its conserved first and last residue. D genes are given only for firm matches. Clone sizes are given selectively: once, few, many, or a class where the clone is expanded.

cdr3_aa,cdr3_nt,j_call,v_call,d_call,clone_size
CASSFGTYLKGNQPQHF,TGCGCCAGCAGCTTCGGGACATACCTTAAAGGGAATCAGCCCCAGCATTTT,TRBJ1-5,TRBV5-1,NA,NA
CSAGVGGGYTF,TGCAGTGCCGGCGTAGGGGGAGGCTACACCTTC,TRBJ1-2,TRBV20-1,NA,NA
CAWSLAGARYGYTF,TGTGCCTGGAGTCTGGCGGGGGCGCGGTATGGCTACACCTTC,TRBJ1-2,TRBV30,NA,NA
CASSPGLADNEQFF,TGTGCCAGCAGCCCTGGACTAGCAGACAATGAGCAGTTCTTC,TRBJ2-1,TRBV5-6,TRBD2,once
CASSEVGGGSEAFF,TGTGCCAGCAGTGAAGTAGGGGGCGGTTCGGAAGCTTTCTTT,TRBJ1-1,TRBV6-4,TRBD1,NA
CASSPGDYGYTF,TGTGCCAGCAGCCCAGGCGACTATGGCTACACCTTC,TRBJ1-2,TRBV7-9,NA,NA
CASSLHHGGMNTGELFF,TGCGCCAGCAGCCTACATCACGGGGGAATGAACACCGGGGAGCTGTTTTTT,TRBJ2-2,TRBV4-1,NA,few
CAARPRDRANTGELFF,TGTGCCGCCCGCCCCCGGGACAGGGCAAACACCGGGGAGCTGTTTTTT,TRBJ2-2,TRBV13,TRBD1,NA
CASSTGWELYGYTF,TGCGCCAGCAGCACAGGATGGGAACTCTATGGCTACACCTTC,TRBJ1-2,TRBV5-1,NA,NA
CASSYRQASSYEQYF,TGTGCCAGCAGCTACCGACAGGCTAGCTCCTACGAGCAGTACTTC,TRBJ2-7,TRBV7-6,NA,NA
CASSLRLAVGREQFF,TGTGCCAGCAGTTTACGACTAGCGGTGGGTCGGGAGCAGTTCTTC,TRBJ2-1,TRBV27,TRBD2,NA
CASSYNRGGEKLFF,TGTGCCAGCAGTTACAACAGAGGGGGTGAAAAACTGTTTTTT,TRBJ1-4,TRBV6-6,NA,NA
CASSLVGGPWGF,TGTGCCAGCAGCTTGGTGGGGGGACCCTGGGGCTTC,TRBJ2-7,TRBV5-5,NA,NA
CASSVQGTGELFF,TGTGCCAGCAGTGTCCAGGGCACCGGGGAGCTGTTTTTT,TRBJ2-2,TRBV6-5,NA,NA
CASSPDPSGTGVRETQYF,TGTGCCAGCAGTCCAGACCCCTCCGGGACAGGGGTAAGAGAGACCCAGTACTTC,TRBJ2-5,TRBV27,TRBD1,NA
CAISENSGEGQPQHF,TGTGCCATCAGTGAGAACTCCGGGGAAGGTCAGCCCCAGCATTTT,TRBJ1-5,TRBV10-3,NA,NA
CASSLTGGGSVAFF,TGTGCCAGCAGCTTAACGGGCGGGGGGAGCGTAGCTTTCTTT,TRBJ1-1,TRBV7-3,NA,NA
CASSYVGTGLNEKLFF,TGTGCCAGCAGTTACGTCGGGACAGGGTTGAACGAAAAACTGTTTTTT,TRBJ1-4,TRBV6-5,TRBD1,NA
CASSPGTTYEQYF,TGTGCCAGCAGCCCCGGGACAACGTACGAGCAGTACTTC,TRBJ2-7,TRBV5-6,NA,NA
CASSYQDRALYEQYF,TGTGCCAGCAGCTATCAGGACAGGGCGCTATACGAGCAGTACTTC,TRBJ2-7,TRBV7-8,TRBD1,NA
CSVDVSASGVF,TGCAGCGTTGATGTATCCGCCTCGGGTGTCTTT,TRBJ1-1,TRBV29-1,NA,NA
CAWDQDRNSYEQYF,TGTGCCTGGGACCAGGACAGAAACTCCTACGAGCAGTACTTC,TRBJ2-7,TRBV30,NA,NA
CASSIGQGVYYEQYF,TGTGCCAGTAGTATTGGACAGGGAGTTTACTACGAGCAGTACTTC,TRBJ2-7,TRBV19,TRBD1,NA